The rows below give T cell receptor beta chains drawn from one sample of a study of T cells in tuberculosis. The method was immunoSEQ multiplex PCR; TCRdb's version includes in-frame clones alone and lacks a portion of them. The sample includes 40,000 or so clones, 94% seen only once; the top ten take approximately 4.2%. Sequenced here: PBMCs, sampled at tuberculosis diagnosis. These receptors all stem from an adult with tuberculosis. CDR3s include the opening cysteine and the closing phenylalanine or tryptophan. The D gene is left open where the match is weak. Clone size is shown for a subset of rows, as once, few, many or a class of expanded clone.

DNA: TGTGCCAGCAGCCCAATTTTGGGGAGTGGAAACACCATATATTTT
CDR3: CASSPILGSGNTIYF
size: -
J: TRBJ1-3
V: TRBV7-6
D: -

DNA: TGCGCCAGCAGCTTGGAAGGGGCAAGGAATCAGCCCCAGCATTTT
CDR3: CASSLEGARNQPQHF
size: -
J: TRBJ1-5
V: TRBV5-1
D: -

DNA: TGTGCCAGTAGTATGACCGGGACTAGGGGGAACACCGGGGAGCTGTTTTTT
CDR3: CASSMTGTRGNTGELFF
size: -
J: TRBJ2-2
V: TRBV19
D: TRBD2

DNA: TGTGCCAGCATCGATTTAAGCGGAGTCTATGGCTACACCTTC
CDR3: CASIDLSGVYGYTF
size: -
J: TRBJ1-2
V: TRBV28
D: -

DNA: TGCGCCAGCAGCTTCGGGAGCACCTACGAGCAGTACTTC
CDR3: CASSFGSTYEQYF
size: -
J: TRBJ2-7
V: TRBV5-1
D: -

DNA: TGTGCCAGCAGTGGACAGGGGATGAGCAATCAGCCCCAGCATTTT
CDR3: CASSGQGMSNQPQHF
size: -
J: TRBJ1-5
V: TRBV28
D: TRBD1

DNA: TGTGCCAGCAGCAAAGGACAGGGGGCGGACACTGAAGCTTTCTTT
CDR3: CASSKGQGADTEAFF
size: -
J: TRBJ1-1
V: TRBV21-1
D: -

DNA: TGTGCTAGTGGTTTGGGGCTAGCTGCCTACAATGAGCAGTTCTTC
CDR3: CASGLGLAAYNEQFF
size: -
J: TRBJ2-1
V: TRBV12-5
D: -

DNA: TGTGCCAGCAGCGTGACTGGGGGACAGAGCACGGGTACGCAGTATTTT
CDR3: CASSVTGGQSTGTQYF
size: -
J: TRBJ2-3
V: TRBV9
D: TRBD1

DNA: TGTGCCAGCACCCTAGGGGCTACAGGGCCCGGGGAGCTGTTTTTT
CDR3: CASTLGATGPGELFF
size: -
J: TRBJ2-2
V: TRBV28
D: -

DNA: TGTGCCAGCAGCTTACCGGACAGGGGCTACGAGCAGTACTTC
CDR3: CASSLPDRGYEQYF
size: -
J: TRBJ2-7
V: TRBV7-9
D: TRBD1

DNA: TGTGCCAGCAGCCGGACTAGCGGGGTACAGCACGAGCAGTACTTC
CDR3: CASSRTSGVQHEQYF
size: -
J: TRBJ2-7
V: TRBV7-2
D: TRBD2

DNA: TGTGCCAGCAGCTTAGGGGCAGGACGGGGCACTGAAGCTTTCTTT
CDR3: CASSLGAGRGTEAFF
size: -
J: TRBJ1-1
V: TRBV7-2
D: -

DNA: TGTGCCAGCAACTCGGCGGGGGGCACCGGGGAGCTGTTTTTT
CDR3: CASNSAGGTGELFF
size: -
J: TRBJ2-2
V: TRBV28
D: TRBD2

DNA: TGCGCCAGCAGCCAATCTCAGGGAAGGACGGAGCAGTACTTC
CDR3: CASSQSQGRTEQYF
size: -
J: TRBJ2-7
V: TRBV4-1
D: -

DNA: TGTGCCAGCAGCTTAGAGCGCGAGCAGTACTTC
CDR3: CASSLEREQYF
size: -
J: TRBJ2-7
V: TRBV7-9
D: -

DNA: TGTGCTAGTGGTTTGCTGAGGGACAGGAACACCGGGGAGCTGTTTTTT
CDR3: CASGLLRDRNTGELFF
size: -
J: TRBJ2-2
V: TRBV12-5
D: TRBD1

DNA: TGTGCTAGTAACCGGGGGAACTATGGCTACACCTTC
CDR3: CASNRGNYGYTF
size: once
J: TRBJ1-2
V: TRBV12-5
D: -

DNA: TGTGCCAGCAGCGTAGAATGGACAGGGGAGAGCGAAGCTTTCTTT
CDR3: CASSVEWTGESEAFF
size: -
J: TRBJ1-1
V: TRBV9
D: TRBD1

DNA: TGTGCCAGCAGCCCGAGGGCCACCTACAATGAGCAGTTCTTC
CDR3: CASSPRATYNEQFF
size: -
J: TRBJ2-1
V: TRBV7-3
D: -

DNA: TGTGCCAGCTCAAGATATGCGGCGGACTACGAGCAGTACTTC
CDR3: CASSRYAADYEQYF
size: -
J: TRBJ2-7
V: TRBV18
D: -

DNA: TGTGCCAGCAGCTTAGGTCGTGGGCCAAACTATGGCTACACCTTC
CDR3: CASSLGRGPNYGYTF
size: -
J: TRBJ1-2
V: TRBV11-3
D: -

DNA: TGTGCCAGCAGTGGAGGACAGGGGATGTCTCAGCCCCAGCATTTT
CDR3: CASSGGQGMSQPQHF
size: -
J: TRBJ1-5
V: TRBV6-1
D: TRBD1

DNA: TGTGCCAGCGGGACTAGTCCCGACATGGATACGCAGTATTTT
CDR3: CASGTSPDMDTQYF
size: -
J: TRBJ2-3
V: TRBV6-1
D: TRBD2

DNA: TGTGCCAGCAGCGTAGCGTCAGGGGGCGAAGCTTTCTTT
CDR3: CASSVASGGEAFF
size: -
J: TRBJ1-1
V: TRBV9
D: TRBD1

DNA: TGCGCCACCGCCCGGACAGCAAGAAACACCGGGGAGCTGTTTTTT
CDR3: CATARTARNTGELFF
size: -
J: TRBJ2-2
V: TRBV5-1
D: -

DNA: TGTGCCTGCTTCCGGGACAGCTACAATGAGCAGTTCTTC
CDR3: CACFRDSYNEQFF
size: -
J: TRBJ2-1
V: TRBV30
D: TRBD1

DNA: TGCGCCAGCAGACCCCCCCGGACAGGGGGCCCCATCTCAACAGATACGCAGTATTTT
CDR3: CASRPPRTGGPISTDTQYF
size: few
J: TRBJ2-3
V: TRBV5-1
D: TRBD1

DNA: TGTGCCAGCACCCCGGTGCTACAGAATATCCGTGAAAAACTGTTTTTT
CDR3: CASTPVLQNIREKLFF
size: -
J: TRBJ1-4
V: TRBV6-6
D: -

DNA: TGTGCCAGCAGTGAACAGTCTAATTCACCCCTCCACTTT
CDR3: CASSEQSNSPLHF
size: -
J: TRBJ1-6
V: TRBV2
D: -

DNA: TGTGCCTGGAGTACTACGGGGGACACTGAAGCTTTCTTT
CDR3: CAWSTTGDTEAFF
size: -
J: TRBJ1-1
V: TRBV30
D: -

DNA: TGTGCCAGCTCAGCTGACAGAAATCAGCCCCAGCATTTT
CDR3: CASSADRNQPQHF
size: -
J: TRBJ1-5
V: TRBV18
D: -

DNA: TGTGCCAGCAGCGGGACAGGACTTAATTCACCCCTCCACTTT
CDR3: CASSGTGLNSPLHF
size: -
J: TRBJ1-6
V: TRBV11-3
D: TRBD1

DNA: TGCAGCGTTGAAGATACCACCCTGAGGTTGGACACTGAAGCTTTCTTT
CDR3: CSVEDTTLRLDTEAFF
size: -
J: TRBJ1-1
V: TRBV29-1
D: -

DNA: TGTGCCAGCAGCTTAGAACGGGATGATTCACCCCTCCACTTT
CDR3: CASSLERDDSPLHF
size: -
J: TRBJ1-6
V: TRBV11-3
D: -

DNA: TGCGCCAGCAGCTTGGGTTGGCTAGCGGGGTCTTCCGGGGAGCTGTTTTTT
CDR3: CASSLGWLAGSSGELFF
size: -
J: TRBJ2-2
V: TRBV5-1
D: TRBD2

DNA: TGTGCCAGCAGTTACCGGACAGGGGTGTACGAGCAGTACTTC
CDR3: CASSYRTGVYEQYF
size: -
J: TRBJ2-7
V: TRBV27
D: TRBD1

DNA: TGCGCCAGCAGCCTCATTCCCGAGACCCAGTACTTC
CDR3: CASSLIPETQYF
size: -
J: TRBJ2-5
V: TRBV4-1
D: -

DNA: TGTGCCAGCAGGTCAACAGGGTCTGGAAACACCATATATTTT
CDR3: CASRSTGSGNTIYF
size: -
J: TRBJ1-3
V: TRBV6-5
D: -

DNA: TGTGCCAGCAGCTTAGACCCCGGTCATTCACCCCTCCACTTT
CDR3: CASSLDPGHSPLHF
size: -
J: TRBJ1-6
V: TRBV11-2
D: -

DNA: TGTGCCAGCAGCCCGGGACTAGAAAGGGCTGAGCAGTTCTTC
CDR3: CASSPGLERAEQFF
size: -
J: TRBJ2-1
V: TRBV7-7
D: TRBD2

DNA: TGTGCTAGTGGTTCCAACCCCCACGGGGGAGGTCGGAGCAATCAGCCCCAGCATTTT
CDR3: CASGSNPHGGGRSNQPQHF
size: few
J: TRBJ1-5
V: TRBV12-5
D: -

DNA: TGCGCCAGCAGCTTGGATCCAGGGCTAAACACTGAAGCTTTCTTT
CDR3: CASSLDPGLNTEAFF
size: -
J: TRBJ1-1
V: TRBV5-1
D: -

DNA: TGCAGCGGTGACGGGGGGGCTAACTCCTACAATGAGCAGTTCTTC
CDR3: CSGDGGANSYNEQFF
size: few
J: TRBJ2-1
V: TRBV29-1
D: TRBD2

DNA: TGTGCCAGCAGCTTAGCGGGGCGGGGGGGAGATACGCAGTATTTT
CDR3: CASSLAGRGGDTQYF
size: few
J: TRBJ2-3
V: TRBV7-8
D: TRBD2

DNA: TGCAGCGTTGAGAGCACGGGACTAGCTCTACCCAATGAGCAGTTCTTC
CDR3: CSVESTGLALPNEQFF
size: -
J: TRBJ2-1
V: TRBV29-1
D: TRBD2

DNA: TGTGCCAGCAGGGAAGACAGGAGCCGTCCTGCAACTAATGAAAAACTGTTTTTT
CDR3: CASREDRSRPATNEKLFF
size: -
J: TRBJ1-4
V: TRBV2
D: -

DNA: TGTGCCAGCAGTCCGGACAGAATCACTGAAGCTTTCTTT
CDR3: CASSPDRITEAFF
size: -
J: TRBJ1-1
V: TRBV28
D: -